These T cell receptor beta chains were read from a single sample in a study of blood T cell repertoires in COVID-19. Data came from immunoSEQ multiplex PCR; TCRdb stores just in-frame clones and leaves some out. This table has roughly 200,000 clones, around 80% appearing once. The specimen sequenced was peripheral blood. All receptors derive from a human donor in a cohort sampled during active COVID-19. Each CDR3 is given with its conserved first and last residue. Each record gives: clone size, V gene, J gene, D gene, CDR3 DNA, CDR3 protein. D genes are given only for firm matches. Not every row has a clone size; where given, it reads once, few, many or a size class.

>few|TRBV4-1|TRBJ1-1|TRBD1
TGCGCCAGCAGCCCCAGGGGGTTCCCGAACACTGAAGCTTTCTTT
CASSPRGFPNTEAFF
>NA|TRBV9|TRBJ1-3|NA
TGTGCCAGCAGAACCGGTAACTCTGGAAACACCATATATTTT
CASRTGNSGNTIYF
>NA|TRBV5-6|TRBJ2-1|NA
TGTGCCAGCAGCCTGGTACAGGTGGATGAGCAGTTCTTC
CASSLVQVDEQFF
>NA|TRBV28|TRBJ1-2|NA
TGTGCCAGCAGTTTTGGACAGTCCGGGCCCTACTATGGCTACACCTTC
CASSFGQSGPYYGYTF
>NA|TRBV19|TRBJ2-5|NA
TGTGCCAGTAGTCCAAGCCTTGGGGGGACAGTCCAAGAGACCCAGTACTTC
CASSPSLGGTVQETQYF
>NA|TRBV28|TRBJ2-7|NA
TGTGCCGTCGTAGCCTCCTACGAGCAGTACTTC
CAVVASYEQYF
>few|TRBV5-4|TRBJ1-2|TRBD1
TGTGCCAGCAGGGAGACAGGGGGCATCTATGGCTACACCTTC
CASRETGGIYGYTF
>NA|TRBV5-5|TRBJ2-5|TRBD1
TGTGCCAGCAGTCCGGACAGGCCTGGGTTCCAAGAGACCCAGTACTTC
CASSPDRPGFQETQYF
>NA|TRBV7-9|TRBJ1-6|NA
TGTGCCAGCAGCTTGCTGGGACACACTCAGGGTTCACCCCTCCACTTT
CASSLLGHTQGSPLHF
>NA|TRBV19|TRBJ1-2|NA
TGTGCCAGTAGACATCAGGGTTGGCTAGACTATGGCTACACCTTC
CASRHQGWLDYGYTF
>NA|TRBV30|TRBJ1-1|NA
TGTGCCTGGATGCGGGTCGGGAACACTGAAGCTTTCTTT
CAWMRVGNTEAFF